This TCR beta chain derives from a study of blood T cell repertoires in COVID-19 (dated by TCRdb to 2018 to 2021). Regarding the complete study: Samples covering the acute and convalescent phases of COVID-19 were provided by collaborators in the United States, Italy and Spain. The samples were drawn from the first 160 participants of the ongoing ImmuneRACE study and from 950 to 1,500 subjects provided by 6 global collaborators. A de-identified subject ID, COVID-19 status, age in years and sex were almost always included in the sample metadata. The repertoires were made available in a free public database intended to serve as a resource for research on the immune response to SARS-CoV-2. HLA class I and class II types, where available, came from metadata supplied by the sample provider rather than from assay-based typing. The prospective study material was composed of cDNA or gDNA derived from T cells, B-cell-depleted T cells, or PBMCs. Deeply sampled blood TCRbeta repertoires from subjects exposed to, actively infected with, or recovered from COVID-19 were included in the dataset.

The immunoSEQ Assay, a bias-controlled multiplex PCR, was used to amplify TCRbeta CDR3 regions from genomic DNA. Regarding the original processing steps: The number of nucleated cells in each sample was estimated from the amplification of reference gene primers within the assay. To quantify the absolute abundance of each unique TCRbeta CDR3 rearrangement, sequence reads were collapsed and filtered. For each sample, productive Simpson clonality was calculated as the square root of Simpson's diversity index across productive rearrangements. In TCRdb, the immuneACCESS table is reduced to in-frame sequences with V and J assigned. These tables do not hold every clone; where another copy was compared, an unresolved V gene accounts for under half, and the others remain unexplained. The DNA was the basis for D and trimming; V, J and clone size are from that table. The sample includes some 200,000 clones, with under 85% observed a single time. The top ten clones comprise about 8.3% of the sample.

What the research found in general, with its limitations: The amount of clinical and demographic metadata varied by source and participant and was provided uncurated.

One collaborating source in Seattle enrolled patients while the patients were actively infected and followed the patients over time throughout the course of disease. Each collaborating institution followed its own protocols to collect whole blood in K2EDTA tubes. For TCRbeta analysis, collaborators shipped samples in one of three forms: frozen whole blood, isolated PBMCs, or DNA extracted from either of those sample types. This clone was detected once. The antigen it recognizes is unknown. Base qualities are not recorded, but no much larger clone differs from it by a single base. V lost 1 base and J lost 6 bases, and the count of bases not matched to a germline gene is 10. CDR1 and CDR2 (LGHDT, YNNKEL) derive from the germline V gene (reference sequence). From cysteine to phenylalanine, the CDR3 is 16 amino acids long. The entry retains the CDR3 DNA only, 48 bases that are in frame from base 1.

Recombination linked TRBV3-1 (or the pseudogene TRBV3-2) to TRBJ2-7; TRBD2 matches 9 bases in the middle. The sample taken for sequencing was peripheral blood. This TCR was recovered from a woman aged 80 or over with COVID-19, enrolled during active disease. The CDR3 is CASSQAPSGIAGEQYF. The base sequence is TGTGCCAGCAGCCAAGCCCCTAGCGGGATAGCGGGCGAGCAGTACTTC.